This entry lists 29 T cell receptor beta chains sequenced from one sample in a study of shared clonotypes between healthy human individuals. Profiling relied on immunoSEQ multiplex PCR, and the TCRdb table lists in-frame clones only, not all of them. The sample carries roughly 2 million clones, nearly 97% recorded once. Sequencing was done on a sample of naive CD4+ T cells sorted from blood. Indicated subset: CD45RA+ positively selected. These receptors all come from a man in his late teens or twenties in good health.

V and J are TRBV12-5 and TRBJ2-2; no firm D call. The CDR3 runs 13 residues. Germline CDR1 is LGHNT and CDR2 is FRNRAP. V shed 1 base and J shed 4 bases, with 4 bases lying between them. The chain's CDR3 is CASGLEGTGELFF. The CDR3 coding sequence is TGTGCTAGTGGTTTGGAGGGCACCGGGGAGCTGTTTTTT.

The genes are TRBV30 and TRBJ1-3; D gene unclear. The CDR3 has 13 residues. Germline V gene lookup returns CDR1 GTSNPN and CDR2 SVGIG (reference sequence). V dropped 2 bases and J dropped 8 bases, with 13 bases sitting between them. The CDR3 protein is CAWSRQEWDTIYF. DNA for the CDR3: TGTGCCTGGAGTAGACAAGAATGGGACACCATATATTTT. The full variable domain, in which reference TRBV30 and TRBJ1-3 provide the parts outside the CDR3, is SQTIHQWPATLVQPVGSPLSLECTVEGTSNPNLYWYRQAAGRGLQLLFYSVGIGQISSEVPQNLSASRPQDRQFILSSKKLLLSDSGFYLCAWSRQEWDTIYFGEGSWLTVV.

CDR3 in amino acids: CAISALGTGTSTDTQYF. The CDR3 nucleotides are TGTGCCATCAGTGCCCTTGGAACAGGGACTAGCACAGATACGCAGTATTTT. The chain has TRBV10-3 and TRBJ2-3; D could derive from TRBD1 or TRBD2 (6 bases each). Germline lookup yields CDR1 ENHRY and CDR2 SYGVKD. This CDR3 comprises 17 residues. V gave up 4 bases and J gave up 0 bases, with 17 bases separating them.

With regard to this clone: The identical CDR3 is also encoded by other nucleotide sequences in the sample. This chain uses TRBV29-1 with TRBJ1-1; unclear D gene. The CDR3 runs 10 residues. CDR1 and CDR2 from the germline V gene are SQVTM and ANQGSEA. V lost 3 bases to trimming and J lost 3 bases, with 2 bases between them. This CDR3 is CSVEYTEAFF. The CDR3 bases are TGCAGCGTTGAGTACACTGAAGCTTTCTTT.

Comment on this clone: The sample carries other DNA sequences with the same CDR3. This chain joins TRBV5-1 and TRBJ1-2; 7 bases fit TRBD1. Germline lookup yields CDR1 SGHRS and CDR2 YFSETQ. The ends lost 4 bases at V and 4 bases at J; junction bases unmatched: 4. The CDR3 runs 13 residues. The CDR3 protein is CASSRDSSYGYTF. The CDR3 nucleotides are TGCGCCAGCAGCCGGGACAGCTCCTATGGCTACACCTTC.

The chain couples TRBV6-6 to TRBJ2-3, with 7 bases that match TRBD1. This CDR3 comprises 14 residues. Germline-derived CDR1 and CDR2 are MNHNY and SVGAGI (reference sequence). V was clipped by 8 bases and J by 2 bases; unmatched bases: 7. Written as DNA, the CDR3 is TGTGCCAGCCGACAGGGCGGCCTCACAGATACGCAGTATTTT. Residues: CASRQGGLTDTQYF.

The CDR3 loop reads CASSWASVPYEQYF. For the CDR3, the DNA is TGTGCCAGCAGTTGGGCCAGTGTTCCCTACGAGCAGTACTTC. The rearrangement links TRBV5-6 to TRBJ2-7, with D unclear. This CDR3 has 14 amino acids. V gave up 5 bases and J gave up 2 bases, with 14 bases separating them. The V gene's germline CDR1 is SGHDT and CDR2 YYEEEE.

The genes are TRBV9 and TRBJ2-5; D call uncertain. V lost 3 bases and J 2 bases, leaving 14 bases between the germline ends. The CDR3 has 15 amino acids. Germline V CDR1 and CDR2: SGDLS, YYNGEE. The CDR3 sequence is CASSADLWGQETQYF. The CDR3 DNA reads TGTGCCAGCAGCGCCGATCTGTGGGGACAAGAGACCCAGTACTTC.

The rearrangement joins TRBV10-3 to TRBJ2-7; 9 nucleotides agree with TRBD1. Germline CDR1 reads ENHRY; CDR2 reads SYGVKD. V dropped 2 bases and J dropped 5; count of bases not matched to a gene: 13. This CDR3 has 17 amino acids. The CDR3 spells CAISEALWGQGSHEQYF. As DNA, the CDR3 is TGTGCCATCAGTGAGGCATTATGGGGACAGGGATCCCACGAGCAGTACTTC.

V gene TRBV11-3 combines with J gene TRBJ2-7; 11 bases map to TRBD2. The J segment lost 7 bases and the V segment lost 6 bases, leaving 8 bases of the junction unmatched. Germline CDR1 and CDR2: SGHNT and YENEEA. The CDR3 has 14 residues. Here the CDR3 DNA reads TGTGCCAGCAGTTTGACTAGCGGGACGGGTGAGCAGTACTTC. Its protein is CASSLTSGTGEQYF.

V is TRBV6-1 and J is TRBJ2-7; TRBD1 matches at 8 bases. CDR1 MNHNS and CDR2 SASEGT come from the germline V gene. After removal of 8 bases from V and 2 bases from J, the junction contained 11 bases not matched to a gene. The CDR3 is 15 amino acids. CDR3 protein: CASYPWGQDTYEQYF. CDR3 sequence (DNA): TGTGCCAGCTATCCATGGGGACAGGACACCTACGAGCAGTACTTC.

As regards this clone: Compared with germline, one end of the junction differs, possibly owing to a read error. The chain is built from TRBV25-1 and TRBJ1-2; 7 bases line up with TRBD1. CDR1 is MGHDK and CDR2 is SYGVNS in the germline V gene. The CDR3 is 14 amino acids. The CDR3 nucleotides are TGTGCCAGCAGCTACGGGACAGCTAAGTATGGCTACACCTTC. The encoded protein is CASSYGTAKYGYTF.

CDR3 DNA sequence: TGTGCAAGTCGCCCGGGACAGGGTGGTTACAATGAGCAGTTCTTC. This gives the protein CASRPGQGGYNEQFF. The J gene is TRBJ2-1, the V gene TRBV12-2; TRBD1 is taken as the D call from the table, unchecked against the DNA. TRBV12-2 is assigned pseudogene status. The CDR3 sequence is 15 residues long.

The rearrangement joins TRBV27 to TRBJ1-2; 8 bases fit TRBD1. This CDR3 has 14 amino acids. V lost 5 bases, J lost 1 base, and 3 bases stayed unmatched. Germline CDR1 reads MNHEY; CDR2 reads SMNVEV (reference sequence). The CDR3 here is CASSTTGVNYGYTF. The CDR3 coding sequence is TGTGCCAGCAGTACGACAGGGGTTAACTATGGCTACACCTTC.

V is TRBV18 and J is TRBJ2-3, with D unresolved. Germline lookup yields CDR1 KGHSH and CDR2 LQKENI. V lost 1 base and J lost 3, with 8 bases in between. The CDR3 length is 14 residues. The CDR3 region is CASSPRVETDTQYF. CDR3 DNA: TGTGCCAGCTCACCACGGGTAGAAACAGATACGCAGTATTTT.

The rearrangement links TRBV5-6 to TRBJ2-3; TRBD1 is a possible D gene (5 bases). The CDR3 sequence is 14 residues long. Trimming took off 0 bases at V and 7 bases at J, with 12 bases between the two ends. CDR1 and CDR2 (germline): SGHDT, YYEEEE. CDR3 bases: TGTGCCAGCAGCTTGGTACAGGCCGCCAATACGCAGTATTTT. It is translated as CASSLVQAANTQYF.

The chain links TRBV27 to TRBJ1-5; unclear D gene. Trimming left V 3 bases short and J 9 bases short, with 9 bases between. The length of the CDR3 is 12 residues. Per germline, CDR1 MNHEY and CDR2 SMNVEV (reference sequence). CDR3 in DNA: TGTGCCAGCAGTTTCCGAGGTCGGCCCCAGCATTTT. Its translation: CASSFRGRPQHF.

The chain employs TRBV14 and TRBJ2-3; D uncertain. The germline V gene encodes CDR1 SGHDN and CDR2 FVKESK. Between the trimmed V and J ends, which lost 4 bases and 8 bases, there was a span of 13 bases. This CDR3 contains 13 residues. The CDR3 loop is CASSPSSFGTQYF. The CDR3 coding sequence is TGTGCCAGCAGCCCCTCGAGTTTCGGTACGCAGTATTTT. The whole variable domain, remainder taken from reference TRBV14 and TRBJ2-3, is EAGVTQFPSHSVIEKGQTVTLRCDPISGHDNLYWYRRVMGKEIKFLLHFVKESKQDESGMPNNRFLAERTGGTYSTLKVQPAELEDSGVYFCASSPSSFGTQYFGPGTRLTVL.

As DNA, the CDR3 is TGTGCCAGCACCGGACCTCCGGTCGGTGAAAAACTGTTTTTT. Its translation: CASTGPPVGEKLFF. The chain joins TRBV28 to TRBJ1-4; D remains ambiguous. This CDR3 comprises 14 residues. CDR1 and CDR2 (germline): MDHEN, SYDVKM. Trimming shortened V by 7 bases and J by 7 bases, and 16 bases separated the two germline ends.

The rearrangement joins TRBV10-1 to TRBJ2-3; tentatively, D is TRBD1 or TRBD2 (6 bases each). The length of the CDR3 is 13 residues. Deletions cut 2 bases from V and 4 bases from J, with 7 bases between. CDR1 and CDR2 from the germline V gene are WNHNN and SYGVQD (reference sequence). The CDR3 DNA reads TGCGCCAGCAGTGAGCGGGGGCCAGATACGCAGTATTTT. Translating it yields CASSERGPDTQYF.

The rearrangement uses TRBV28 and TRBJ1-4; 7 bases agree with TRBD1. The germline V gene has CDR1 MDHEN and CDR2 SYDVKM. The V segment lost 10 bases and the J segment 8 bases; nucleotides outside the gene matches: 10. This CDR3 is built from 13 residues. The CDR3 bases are TGTGCCATCCAACAGGGGTTTTTCGAAAAACTGTTTTTT. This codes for CAIQQGFFEKLFF.

The CDR3 region has the DNA TGTGCCAGCAGCCAGCAGACAGGGCTCACAGATACGCAGTATTTT. Translation: CASSQQTGLTDTQYF. V gene TRBV7-2 combines with J gene TRBJ2-3, with TRBD1 identical over 7 bases. V lost 5 bases and J lost 2; bases outside the gene matches: 7. The germline CDR1 and CDR2 sequences are SGHTA and FQGNSA. The CDR3 sequence is 15 residues long.

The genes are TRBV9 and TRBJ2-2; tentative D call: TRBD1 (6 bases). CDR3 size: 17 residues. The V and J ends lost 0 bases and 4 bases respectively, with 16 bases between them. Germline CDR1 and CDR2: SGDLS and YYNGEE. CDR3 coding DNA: TGTGCCAGCAGCGTAGCGCCCACAGGGCAGTCCACCGGGGAGCTGTTTTTT. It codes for CASSVAPTGQSTGELFF.

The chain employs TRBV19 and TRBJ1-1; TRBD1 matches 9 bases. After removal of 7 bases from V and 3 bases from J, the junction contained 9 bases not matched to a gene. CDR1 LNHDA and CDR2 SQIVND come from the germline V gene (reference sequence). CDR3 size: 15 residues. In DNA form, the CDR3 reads TGTGCCAGTACCGACACCGGGACAGGGTACACTGAAGCTTTCTTT. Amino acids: CASTDTGTGYTEAFF.

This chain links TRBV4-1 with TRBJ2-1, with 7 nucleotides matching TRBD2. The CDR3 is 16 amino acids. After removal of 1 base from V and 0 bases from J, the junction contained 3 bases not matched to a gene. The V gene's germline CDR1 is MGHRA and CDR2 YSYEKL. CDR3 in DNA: TGCGCCAGCAGCCAAGTACCTAGCGGCTCCTACAATGAGCAGTTCTTC. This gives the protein CASSQVPSGSYNEQFF.

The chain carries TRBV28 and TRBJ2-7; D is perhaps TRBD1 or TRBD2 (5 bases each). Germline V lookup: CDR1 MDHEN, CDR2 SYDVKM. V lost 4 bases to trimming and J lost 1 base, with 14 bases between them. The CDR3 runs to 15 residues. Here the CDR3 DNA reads TGTGCCAGCAGTTCGACCGGGGACGGATCCTACGAGCAGTACTTC. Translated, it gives CASSSTGDGSYEQYF.

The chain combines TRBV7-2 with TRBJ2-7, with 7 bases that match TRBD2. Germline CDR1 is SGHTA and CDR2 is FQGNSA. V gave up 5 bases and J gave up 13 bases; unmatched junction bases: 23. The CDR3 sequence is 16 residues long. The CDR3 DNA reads TGTGCCAGCAGCCCCGGTGGGGGAGGACTAGGGGCGGAACTCTACTTC. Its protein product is CASSPGGGGLGAELYF.

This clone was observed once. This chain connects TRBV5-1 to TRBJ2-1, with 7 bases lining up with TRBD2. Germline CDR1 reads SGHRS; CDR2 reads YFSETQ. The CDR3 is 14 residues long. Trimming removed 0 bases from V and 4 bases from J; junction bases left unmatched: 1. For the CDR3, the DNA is TGCGCCAGCAGCTTGGAAGCGGGGTACAATGAGCAGTTCTTC. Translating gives CASSLEAGYNEQFF.

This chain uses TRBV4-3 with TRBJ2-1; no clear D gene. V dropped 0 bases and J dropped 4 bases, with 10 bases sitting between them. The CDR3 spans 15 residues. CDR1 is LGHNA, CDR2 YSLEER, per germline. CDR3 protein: CASSQDIPPYNEQFF. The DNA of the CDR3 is TGCGCCAGCAGCCAAGATATACCGCCTTACAATGAGCAGTTCTTC.